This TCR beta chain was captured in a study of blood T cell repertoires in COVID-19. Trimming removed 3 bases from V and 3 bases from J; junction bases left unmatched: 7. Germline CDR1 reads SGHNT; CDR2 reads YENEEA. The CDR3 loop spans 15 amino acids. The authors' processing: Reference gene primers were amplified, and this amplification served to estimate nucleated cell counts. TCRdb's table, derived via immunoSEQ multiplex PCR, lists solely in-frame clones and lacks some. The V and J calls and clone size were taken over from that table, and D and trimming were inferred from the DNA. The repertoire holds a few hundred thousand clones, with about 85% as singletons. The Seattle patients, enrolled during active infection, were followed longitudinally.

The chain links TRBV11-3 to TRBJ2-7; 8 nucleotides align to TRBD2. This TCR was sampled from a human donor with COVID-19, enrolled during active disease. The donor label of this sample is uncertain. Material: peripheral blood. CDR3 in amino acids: CASSFYSGKHYEQYF. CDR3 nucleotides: TGTGCCAGCAGCTTTTATAGCGGGAAGCACTACGAGCAGTACTTC.